This entry lists 3 T cell receptor beta chains sequenced from one sample in a study of shared clonotypes between healthy human individuals. Assay used: immunoSEQ multiplex PCR; TCRdb lists only in-frame clones, some missing. The sample has some 900,000 clones; around three quarters are singletons. The sequenced sample was memory CD4+ T cells sorted from blood. Subset noted: CD45RA-negative fraction. These receptor sequences come from a man between 18 and 29 years old in good health.

Details on this clone: A read error likely explains this, since a far larger clone differs by one base. CDR3: CASSPGQDYGYTF. The DNA for the CDR3 is TGTGCCAGCAGCCCGGGACAGGACTATGGCTACACCTTC. The chain joins TRBV28 to TRBJ1-2, with 8 bases that match TRBD1. The germline gives CDR1 MDHEN, CDR2 SYDVKM. V was clipped by 6 bases and J by 3 bases; unmatched bases: 3. The CDR3 is made up of 13 amino acids.

This clone turned up a few times. The chain links TRBV2 to TRBJ1-1, with D tentatively TRBD1 (5 bases). Germline CDR1 is SNHLY and CDR2 is FYNNEI. This CDR3 is 15 amino acids long. Trimming took 6 bases from V and 5 from J, leaving 19 bases between them. Here the CDR3 DNA reads TGTGCCAGCAGGGGGACTACACGCCTGGGGACTGAAGCTTTCTTT. Its translation is CASRGTTRLGTEAFF.

The chain combines TRBV11-3 with TRBJ2-1, with TRBD1 as a possible D gene (6 bases). Germline CDR1 and CDR2: SGHNT and YENEEA. The V gene lost 3 bases and the J gene lost 1 base, with 10 bases spanning the gap. The CDR3 spans 15 residues. The CDR3 region has the DNA TGTGCCAGCAGCTTGGGGCAGGGGTCCTACAATGAGCAGTTCTTC. Translated, it gives CASSLGQGSYNEQFF.